In this sample, the clone carrying this T cell receptor (beta chain) turned up a few times. No antigen is known for it. The data derive from a study of T-cell memory formation after mild COVID-19. General study findings and limits: There was a balanced CD4/CD8 profile in clones contracting day 15 to 85, and later expanders leaned CD4+.

CDR1 MGHRA and CDR2 YSYEKL come from the germline V gene. V lost 4 bases and J lost 2; bases outside the gene matches: 3. The CDR3 sequence is 14 residues long. TCRdb called the 5' RACE reads again in MiXCR, with one record for every CDR3 protein. The sample includes 120,000 to 150,000 distinct CDR3 sequences, 5.5% to 7% of them seen just once. The TCR comes from an adult woman who had mild COVID-19 (a few samples of this study predate the infection). Cell type and time point are not known. The V call is TRBV4-1, the J call TRBJ1-2; TRBD1 matches 8 bases. The material sequenced was PBMCs or a T cell subset sorted from them (not recorded which). CDR3 bases: TGCGCCAGCAGCCCTACAGGGGGGAACTATGGCTACACCTTC. Its protein is CASSPTGGNYGYTF.